A selection of T cell receptor beta chains follows, all from one sample in a study of OX40 agonist ivuxolimab in advanced cancers. Using immunoSEQ multiplex PCR, the repertoire was profiled, and TCRdb retains in-frame clones only, with some absent. The data show tens of thousands of clones, around nine tenths seen once. The starting material was CD4+ or CD8+ T cells sorted from blood, obtained in a trial of the OX40 agonist ivuxolimab. These receptors originate from an adult with an advanced solid tumor such as melanoma, head and neck, liver or kidney cancer. Both conserved end residues are part of each CDR3. The order of the fields is CDR3 DNA, CDR3 protein, V gene, D gene, clone size, CDR3 length, J gene. The D gene is left open where the match is weak. Only part of the rows carry a size: once, few, many, or a class if the clone is expanded.

CDR3 DNA: TGTGCCAGTAGCCATACTAGCGGGCCCCTCAATGAGCAGTTCTTC
CDR3 protein: CASSHTSGPLNEQFF
V gene: TRBV19
D gene: TRBD2
clone size: .
CDR3 length: 15
J gene: TRBJ2-1

CDR3 DNA: TGTGCCAGTAGTGCGGGGACCGGCAGCGAGCAGTACTTC
CDR3 protein: CASSAGTGSEQYF
V gene: TRBV19
D gene: .
clone size: .
CDR3 length: 13
J gene: TRBJ2-7

CDR3 DNA: TGTGCCAGCAGTGCATGGGCGTTTGGGGGCTCCTATAATTCACCCCTCCACTTT
CDR3 protein: CASSAWAFGGSYNSPLHF
V gene: TRBV25-1
D gene: .
clone size: .
CDR3 length: 18
J gene: TRBJ1-6

CDR3 DNA: TGTGCCAGCAGTGAAGGAAATAGCCATGAGCAGTTCTTC
CDR3 protein: CASSEGNSHEQFF
V gene: TRBV25-1
D gene: .
clone size: .
CDR3 length: 13
J gene: TRBJ2-1

CDR3 DNA: TGTGCCAGCGGCCAAGGGACAGGGGGCGGTCAGCCCCAGCATTTT
CDR3 protein: CASGQGTGGGQPQHF
V gene: TRBV6-6
D gene: TRBD1
clone size: .
CDR3 length: 15
J gene: TRBJ1-5

CDR3 DNA: TGTGCCAGTAGTATACGAACAGGCAATCGAAATGGCTACACCTTC
CDR3 protein: CASSIRTGNRNGYTF
V gene: TRBV19
D gene: .
clone size: once
CDR3 length: 15
J gene: TRBJ1-2

CDR3 DNA: TGTGCCAGCAGCACCGGACTAGCCGTATACAATGAGCAGTTCTTC
CDR3 protein: CASSTGLAVYNEQFF
V gene: TRBV7-9
D gene: TRBD2
clone size: few
CDR3 length: 15
J gene: TRBJ2-1

CDR3 DNA: TGTGCCAGCAGCAAATCAGGCAGACCCAATGAAAAACTGTTTTTT
CDR3 protein: CASSKSGRPNEKLFF
V gene: TRBV21-1
D gene: .
clone size: once
CDR3 length: 15
J gene: TRBJ1-4

CDR3 DNA: TGTGCCAGCAGGGACAGATATAGCAATCAGCCCCAGCATTTT
CDR3 protein: CASRDRYSNQPQHF
V gene: TRBV7-9
D gene: .
clone size: .
CDR3 length: 14
J gene: TRBJ1-5

CDR3 DNA: TGTGCCAGCAGCTTAGAGGAACGTCCCTACGAGCAGTACTTC
CDR3 protein: CASSLEERPYEQYF
V gene: TRBV7-2
D gene: .
clone size: .
CDR3 length: 14
J gene: TRBJ2-7

CDR3 DNA: TGTGCCAGCAGCGTAGCCCCTCGGACTGGAAACTATGGCTACACCTTC
CDR3 protein: CASSVAPRTGNYGYTF
V gene: TRBV9
D gene: .
clone size: .
CDR3 length: 16
J gene: TRBJ1-2

CDR3 DNA: TGTGCCAGCAGTTACCGCCCGGGACTAGCAGATACGCAGTATTTT
CDR3 protein: CASSYRPGLADTQYF
V gene: TRBV6-6
D gene: TRBD2
clone size: .
CDR3 length: 15
J gene: TRBJ2-3